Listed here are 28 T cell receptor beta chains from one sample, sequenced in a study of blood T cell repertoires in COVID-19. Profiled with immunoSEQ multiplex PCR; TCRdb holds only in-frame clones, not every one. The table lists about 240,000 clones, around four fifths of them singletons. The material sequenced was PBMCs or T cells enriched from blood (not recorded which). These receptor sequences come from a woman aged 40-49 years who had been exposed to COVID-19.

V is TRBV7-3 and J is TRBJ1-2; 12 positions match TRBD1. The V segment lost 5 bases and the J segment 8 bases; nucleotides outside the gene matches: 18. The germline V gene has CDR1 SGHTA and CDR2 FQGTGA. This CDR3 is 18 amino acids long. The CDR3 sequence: CASSPQSRGTGGLGGYTF. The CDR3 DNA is TGTGCCAGCAGCCCCCAGAGTAGGGGGACAGGGGGCCTTGGAGGCTACACCTTC.

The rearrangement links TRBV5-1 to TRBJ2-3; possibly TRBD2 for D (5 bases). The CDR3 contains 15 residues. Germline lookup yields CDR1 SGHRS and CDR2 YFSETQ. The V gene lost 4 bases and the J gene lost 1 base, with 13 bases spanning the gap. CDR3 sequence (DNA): TGCGCCAGCAGCCTGGAAGACTACGGCACAGATACGCAGTATTTT. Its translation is CASSLEDYGTDTQYF.

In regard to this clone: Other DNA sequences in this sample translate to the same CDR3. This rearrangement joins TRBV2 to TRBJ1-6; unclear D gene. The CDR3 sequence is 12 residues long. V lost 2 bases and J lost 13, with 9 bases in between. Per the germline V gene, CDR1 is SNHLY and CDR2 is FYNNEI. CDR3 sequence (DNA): TGTGCCAGCAGTGAATCTTCCCCTCCCCTCCACTTT. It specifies CASSESSPPLHF.

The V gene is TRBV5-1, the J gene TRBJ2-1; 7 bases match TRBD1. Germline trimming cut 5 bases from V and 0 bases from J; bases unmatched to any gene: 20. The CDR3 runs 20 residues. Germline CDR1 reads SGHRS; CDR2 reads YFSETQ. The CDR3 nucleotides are TGCGCCAGCAGAGTTACCCCGACAGGGATTAGCCCTCCCTCCTACAATGAGCAGTTCTTC. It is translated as CASRVTPTGISPPSYNEQFF. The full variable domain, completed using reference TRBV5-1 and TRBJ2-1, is KAGVTQTPRYLIKTRGQQVTLSCSPISGHRSVSWYQQTPGQGLQFLFEYFSETQRNKGNFPGRFSGRQFSNSRSEMNVSTLELGDSALYLCASRVTPTGISPPSYNEQFFGPGTRLTVL.

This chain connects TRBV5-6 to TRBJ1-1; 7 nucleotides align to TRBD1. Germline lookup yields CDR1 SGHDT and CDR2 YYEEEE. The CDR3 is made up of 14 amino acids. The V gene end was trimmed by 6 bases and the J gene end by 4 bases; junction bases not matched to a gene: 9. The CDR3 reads CASTQGQEGTEAFF. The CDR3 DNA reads TGTGCCAGCACCCAAGGACAGGAGGGCACTGAAGCTTTCTTT.

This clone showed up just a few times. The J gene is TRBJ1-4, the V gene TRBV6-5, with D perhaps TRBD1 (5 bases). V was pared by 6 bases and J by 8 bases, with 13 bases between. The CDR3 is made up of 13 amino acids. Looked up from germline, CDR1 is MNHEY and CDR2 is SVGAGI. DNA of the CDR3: TGTGCCAGCAGCCTATTGGGGGGGGAAAAACTGTTTTTT. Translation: CASSLLGGEKLFF.

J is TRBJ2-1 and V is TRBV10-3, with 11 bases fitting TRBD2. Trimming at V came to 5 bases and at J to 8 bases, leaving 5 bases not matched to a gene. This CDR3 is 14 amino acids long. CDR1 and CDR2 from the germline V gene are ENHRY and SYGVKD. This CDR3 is CAISLAGGLDEQFF. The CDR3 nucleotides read TGTGCCATCAGTTTAGCGGGGGGGCTCGATGAGCAGTTCTTC.

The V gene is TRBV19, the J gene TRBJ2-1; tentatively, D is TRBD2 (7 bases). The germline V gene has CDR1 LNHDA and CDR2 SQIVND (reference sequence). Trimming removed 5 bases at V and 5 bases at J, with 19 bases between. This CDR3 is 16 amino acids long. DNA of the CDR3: TGTGCCAGTAGTCTTACACCGGGGGGCTTGAACAATGAGCAGTTCTTC. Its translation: CASSLTPGGLNNEQFF. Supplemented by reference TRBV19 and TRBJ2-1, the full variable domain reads DGGITQSPKYLFRKEGQNVTLSCEQNLNHDAMYWYRQDPGQGLRLIYYSQIVNDFQKGDIAEGYSVSREKKESFPLTVTSAQKNPTAFYLCASSLTPGGLNNEQFFGPGTRLTVL.

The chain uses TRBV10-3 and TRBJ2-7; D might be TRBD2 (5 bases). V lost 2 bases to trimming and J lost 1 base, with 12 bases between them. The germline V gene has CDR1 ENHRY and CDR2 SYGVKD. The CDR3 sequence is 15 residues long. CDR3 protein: CAISESRERSYEQYF. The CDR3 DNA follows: TGTGCCATCAGTGAGAGTCGGGAACGGTCCTACGAGCAGTACTTC.

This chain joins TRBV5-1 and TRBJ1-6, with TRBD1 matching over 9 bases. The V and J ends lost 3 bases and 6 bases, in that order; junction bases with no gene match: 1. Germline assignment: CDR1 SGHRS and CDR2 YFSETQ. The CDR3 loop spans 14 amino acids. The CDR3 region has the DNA TGCGCCAGCAGCTCACAGGGGGCTAATTCACCCCTCCACTTT. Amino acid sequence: CASSSQGANSPLHF. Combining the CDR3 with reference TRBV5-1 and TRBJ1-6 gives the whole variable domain KAGVTQTPRYLIKTRGQQVTLSCSPISGHRSVSWYQQTPGQGLQFLFEYFSETQRNKGNFPGRFSGRQFSNSRSEMNVSTLELGDSALYLCASSSQGANSPLHFGNGTRLTVT.

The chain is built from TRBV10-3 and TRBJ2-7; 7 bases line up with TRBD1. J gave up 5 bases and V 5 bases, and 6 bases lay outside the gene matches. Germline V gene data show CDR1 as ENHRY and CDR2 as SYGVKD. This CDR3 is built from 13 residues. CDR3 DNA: TGTGCCATCAGTAACAGGGGTTTACACGAGCAGTACTTC. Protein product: CAISNRGLHEQYF.

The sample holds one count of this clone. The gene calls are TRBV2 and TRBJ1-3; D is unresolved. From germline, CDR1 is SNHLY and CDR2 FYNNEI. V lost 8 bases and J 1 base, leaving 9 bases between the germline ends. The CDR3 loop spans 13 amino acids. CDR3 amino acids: CASQALSGNTIYF. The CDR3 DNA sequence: TGTGCCAGCCAGGCCCTTTCTGGAAACACCATATATTTT.

The CDR3 DNA reads as TGTGCCAGCAGGTCACAGGGACAGGGCTCACCCCTCCACTTT. Translation gives CASRSQGQGSPLHF. This chain joins TRBV6-5 and TRBJ1-6; TRBD1 aligns across 9 bases. This CDR3 has 14 residues. V lost 6 bases and J lost 10; bases outside the gene matches: 7. The germline V gene has CDR1 MNHEY and CDR2 SVGAGI.

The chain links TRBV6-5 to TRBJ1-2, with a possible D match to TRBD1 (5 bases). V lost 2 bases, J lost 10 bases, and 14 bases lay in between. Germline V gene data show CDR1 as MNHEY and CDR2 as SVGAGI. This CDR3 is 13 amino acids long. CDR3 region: CASSYPGRQDYTF. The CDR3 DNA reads TGTGCCAGCAGTTACCCAGGGAGGCAAGACTACACCTTC.

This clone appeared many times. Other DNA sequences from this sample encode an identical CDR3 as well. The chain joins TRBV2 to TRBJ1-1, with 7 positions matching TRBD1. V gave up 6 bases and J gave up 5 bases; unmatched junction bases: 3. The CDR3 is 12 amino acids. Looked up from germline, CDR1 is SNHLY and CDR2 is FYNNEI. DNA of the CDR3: TGTGCCAGCAGCGTGACAGGGACTGAAGCTTTCTTT. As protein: CASSVTGTEAFF.

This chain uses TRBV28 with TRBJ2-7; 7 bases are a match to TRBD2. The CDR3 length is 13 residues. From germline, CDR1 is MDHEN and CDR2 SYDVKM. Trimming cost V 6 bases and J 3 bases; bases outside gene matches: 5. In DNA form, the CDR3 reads TGTGCCAGCAGCGGGGAGGGGATCTACGAGCAGTACTTC. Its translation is CASSGEGIYEQYF.

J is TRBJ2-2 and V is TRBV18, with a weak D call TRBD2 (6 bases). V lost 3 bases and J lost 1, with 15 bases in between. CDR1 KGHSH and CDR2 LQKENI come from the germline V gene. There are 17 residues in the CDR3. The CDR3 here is CASSPSGGRLNTGELFF. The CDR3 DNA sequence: TGTGCCAGCTCACCGTCCGGGGGAAGGTTGAACACCGGGGAGCTGTTTTTT.

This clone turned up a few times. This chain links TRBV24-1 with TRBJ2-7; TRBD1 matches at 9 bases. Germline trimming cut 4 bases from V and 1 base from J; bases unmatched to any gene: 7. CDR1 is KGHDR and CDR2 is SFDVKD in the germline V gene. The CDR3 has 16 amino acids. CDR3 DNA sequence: TGTGCCACCAGTGACCGGGGACAGGGATTATCCTACGAGCAGTACTTC. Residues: CATSDRGQGLSYEQYF.

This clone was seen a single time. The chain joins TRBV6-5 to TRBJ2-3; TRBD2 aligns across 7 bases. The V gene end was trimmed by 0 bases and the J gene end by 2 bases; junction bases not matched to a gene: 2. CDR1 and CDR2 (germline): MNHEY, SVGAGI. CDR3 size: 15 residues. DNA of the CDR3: TGTGCCAGCAGTTACTCGGCGGGGGACACAGATACGCAGTATTTT. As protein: CASSYSAGDTDTQYF.

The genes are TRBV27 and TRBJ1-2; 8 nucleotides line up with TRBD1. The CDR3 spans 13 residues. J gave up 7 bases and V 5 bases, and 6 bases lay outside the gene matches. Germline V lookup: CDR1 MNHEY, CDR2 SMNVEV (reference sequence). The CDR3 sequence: CASSRTGLGGYTF. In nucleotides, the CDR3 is TGTGCCAGCAGTCGGACAGGGCTTGGTGGCTACACCTTC.

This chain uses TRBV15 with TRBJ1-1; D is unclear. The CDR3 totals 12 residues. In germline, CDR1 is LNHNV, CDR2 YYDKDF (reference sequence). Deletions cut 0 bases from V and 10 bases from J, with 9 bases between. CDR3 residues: CATSRDRSGAFF. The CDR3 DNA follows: TGTGCCACCAGCAGAGATCGGTCAGGAGCTTTCTTT.

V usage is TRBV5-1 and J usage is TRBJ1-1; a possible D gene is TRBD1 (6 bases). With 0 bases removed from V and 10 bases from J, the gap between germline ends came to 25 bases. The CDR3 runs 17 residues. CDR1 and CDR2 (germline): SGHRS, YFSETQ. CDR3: CASSLASNAGQSRIAFF. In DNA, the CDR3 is TGCGCCAGCAGCTTGGCCTCCAACGCTGGACAGTCTCGAATAGCTTTCTTT.

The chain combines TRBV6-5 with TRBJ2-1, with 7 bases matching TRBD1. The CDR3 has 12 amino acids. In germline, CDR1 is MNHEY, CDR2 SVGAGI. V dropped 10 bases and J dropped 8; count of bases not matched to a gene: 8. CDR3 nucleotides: TGTGCCACCAAATCAGGGGGATATGAGCAGTTCTTC. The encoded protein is CATKSGGYEQFF.

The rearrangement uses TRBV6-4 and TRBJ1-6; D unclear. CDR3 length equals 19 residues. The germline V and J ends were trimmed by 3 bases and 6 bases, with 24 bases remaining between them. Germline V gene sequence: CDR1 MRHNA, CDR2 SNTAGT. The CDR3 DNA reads TGTGCCAGCAGTGAGCGCGCAAAACGACAAACAGACACTAATTCACCCCTCCACTTT. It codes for CASSERAKRQTDTNSPLHF.

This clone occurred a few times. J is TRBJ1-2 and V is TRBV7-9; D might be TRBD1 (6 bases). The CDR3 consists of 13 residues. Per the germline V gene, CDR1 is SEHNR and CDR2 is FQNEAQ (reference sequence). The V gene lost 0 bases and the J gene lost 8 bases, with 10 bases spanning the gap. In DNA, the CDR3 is TGTGCCAGCAGCTTAGCGAGCCAGGGGGGCTACACCTTC. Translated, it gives CASSLASQGGYTF. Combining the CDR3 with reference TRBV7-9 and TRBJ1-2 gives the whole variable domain DTGVSQNPRHKITKRGQNVTFRCDPISEHNRLYWYRQTLGQGPEFLTYFQNEAQLEKSRLLSDRFSAERPKGSFSTLEIQRTEQGDSAMYLCASSLASQGGYTFGSGTRLTVV.

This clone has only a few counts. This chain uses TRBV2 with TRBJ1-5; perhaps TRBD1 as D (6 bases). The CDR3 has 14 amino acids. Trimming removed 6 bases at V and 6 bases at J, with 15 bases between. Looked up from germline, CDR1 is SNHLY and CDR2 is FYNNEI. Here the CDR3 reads CASRYRGIGQPQHF. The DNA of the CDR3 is TGTGCCAGCAGATATAGGGGGATAGGTCAGCCCCAGCATTTT.

The CDR3 reads CASSQGPGQLISGANVLTF. The DNA for the CDR3 is TGCGCCAGCAGCCAAGGCCCGGGACAGTTAATCTCTGGGGCCAACGTCCTGACTTTC. The chain uses TRBV4-1 and TRBJ2-6; 7 nucleotides match TRBD1. The CDR3 covers 19 residues. Unmatched junction bases numbered 9, after V lost 1 base and J lost 0 bases. Germline assignment: CDR1 MGHRA and CDR2 YSYEKL.

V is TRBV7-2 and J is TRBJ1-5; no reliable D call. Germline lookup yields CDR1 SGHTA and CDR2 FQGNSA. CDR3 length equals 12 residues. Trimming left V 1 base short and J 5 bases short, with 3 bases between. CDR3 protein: CASSLVDQPQHF. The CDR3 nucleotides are TGTGCCAGCAGCTTAGTAGATCAGCCCCAGCATTTT.